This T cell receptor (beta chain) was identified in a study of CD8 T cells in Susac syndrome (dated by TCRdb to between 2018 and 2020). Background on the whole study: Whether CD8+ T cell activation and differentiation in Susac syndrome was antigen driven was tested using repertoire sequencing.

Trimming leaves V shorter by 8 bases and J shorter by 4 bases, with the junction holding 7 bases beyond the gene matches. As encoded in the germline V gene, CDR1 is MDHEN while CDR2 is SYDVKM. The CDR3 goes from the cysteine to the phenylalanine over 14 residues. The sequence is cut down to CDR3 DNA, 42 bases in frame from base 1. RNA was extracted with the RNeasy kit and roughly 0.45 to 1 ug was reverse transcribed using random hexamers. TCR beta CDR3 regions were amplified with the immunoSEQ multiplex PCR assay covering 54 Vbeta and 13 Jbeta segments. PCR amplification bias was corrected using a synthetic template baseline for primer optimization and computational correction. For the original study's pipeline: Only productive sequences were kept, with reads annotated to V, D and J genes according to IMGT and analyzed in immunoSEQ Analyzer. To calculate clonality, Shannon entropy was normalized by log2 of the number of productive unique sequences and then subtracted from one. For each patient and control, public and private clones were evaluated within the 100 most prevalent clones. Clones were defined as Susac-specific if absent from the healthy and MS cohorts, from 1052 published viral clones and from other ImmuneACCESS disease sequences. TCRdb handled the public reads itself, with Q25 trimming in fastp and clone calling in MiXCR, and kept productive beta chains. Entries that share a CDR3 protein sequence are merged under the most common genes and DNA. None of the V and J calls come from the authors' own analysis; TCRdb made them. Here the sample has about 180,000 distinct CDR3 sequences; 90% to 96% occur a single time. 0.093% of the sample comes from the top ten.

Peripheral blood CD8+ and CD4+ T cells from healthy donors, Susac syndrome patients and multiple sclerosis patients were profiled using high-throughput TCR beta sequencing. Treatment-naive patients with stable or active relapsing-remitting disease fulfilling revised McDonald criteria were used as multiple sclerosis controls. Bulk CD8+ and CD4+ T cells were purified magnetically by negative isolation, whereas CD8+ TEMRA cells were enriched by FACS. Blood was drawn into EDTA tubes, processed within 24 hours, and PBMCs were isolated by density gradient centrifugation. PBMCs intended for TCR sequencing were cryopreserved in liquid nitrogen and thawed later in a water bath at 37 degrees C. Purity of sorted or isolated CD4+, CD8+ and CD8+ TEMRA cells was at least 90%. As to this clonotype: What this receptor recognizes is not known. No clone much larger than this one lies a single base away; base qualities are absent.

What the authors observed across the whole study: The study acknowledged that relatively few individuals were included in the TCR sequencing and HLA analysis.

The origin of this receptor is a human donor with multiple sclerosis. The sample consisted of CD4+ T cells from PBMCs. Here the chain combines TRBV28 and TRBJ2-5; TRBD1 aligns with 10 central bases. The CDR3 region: CASVDRGRIETQYF. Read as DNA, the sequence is TGTGCCAGCGTCGACAGGGGGCGCATAGAGACCCAGTACTTC.